The T cell receptor beta chain described here comes from a study of blood T cell repertoires in COVID-19. Study context: Sites in the United States, Italy and Spain provided acute and convalescent COVID-19 samples.

How the authors handled the data: The authors estimated nucleated cell counts from reference gene primer amplification. The method was immunoSEQ multiplex PCR; TCRdb's version includes in-frame clones alone and lacks a portion of them. For V, J and clone size, that table is used; D and trimming come from the DNA. The sample holds 450,000 to 600,000 clones, around 87% seen once. Germline assignment: CDR1 SEHNR and CDR2 FQNEAQ (reference sequence). Trimming removed 4 bases from V and 0 bases from J, with 4 bases in between. The CDR3 runs 12 residues. In Cohort 3, a recovered donor had either two negative PCRs, clearance, or symptom resolution. To note about this clone: This same CDR3 is encoded by further DNA sequences in the sample.

The chain recombines TRBV7-9 with TRBJ2-7; D is unclear. The TCR originated in a young woman who had recovered from COVID-19. The specimen was PBMCs or T cells enriched from blood (not recorded which). In DNA, the CDR3 is TGTGCCAGCAGCTCTCTCTCCTACGAGCAGTACTTC. Its protein product is CASSSLSYEQYF.